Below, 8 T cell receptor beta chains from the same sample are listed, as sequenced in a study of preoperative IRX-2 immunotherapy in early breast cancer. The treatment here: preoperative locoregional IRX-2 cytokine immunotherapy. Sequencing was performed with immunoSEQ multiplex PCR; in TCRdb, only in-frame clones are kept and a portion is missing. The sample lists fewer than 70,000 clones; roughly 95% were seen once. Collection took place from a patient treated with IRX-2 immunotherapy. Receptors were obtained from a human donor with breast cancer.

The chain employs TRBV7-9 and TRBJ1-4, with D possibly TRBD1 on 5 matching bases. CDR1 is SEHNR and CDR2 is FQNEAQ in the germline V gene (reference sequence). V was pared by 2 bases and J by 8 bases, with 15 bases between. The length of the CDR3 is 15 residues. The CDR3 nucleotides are TGTGCCAGCAGCTTACTCGGGGAAAGGGGCGAAAAACTGTTTTTT. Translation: CASSLLGERGEKLFF. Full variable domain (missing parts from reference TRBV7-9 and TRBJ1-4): DTGVSQNPRHKITKRGQNVTFRCDPISEHNRLYWYRQTLGQGPEFLTYFQNEAQLEKSRLLSDRFSAERPKGSFSTLEIQRTEQGDSAMYLCASSLLGERGEKLFFGSGTQLSVL.

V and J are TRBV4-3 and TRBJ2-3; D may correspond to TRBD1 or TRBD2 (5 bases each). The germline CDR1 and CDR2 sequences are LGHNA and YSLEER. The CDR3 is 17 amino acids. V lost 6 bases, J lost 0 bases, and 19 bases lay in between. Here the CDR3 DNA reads TGCGCCAGCAGTCCCGCTGCGACCGGGACCAGCACAGATACGCAGTATTTT. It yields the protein CASSPAATGTSTDTQYF.

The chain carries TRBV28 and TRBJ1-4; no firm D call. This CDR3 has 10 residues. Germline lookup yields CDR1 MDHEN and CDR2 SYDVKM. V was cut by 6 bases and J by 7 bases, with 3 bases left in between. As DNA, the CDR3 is TGTGCCAGCAGGGGTGAAAAACTGTTTTTT. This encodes CASRGEKLFF. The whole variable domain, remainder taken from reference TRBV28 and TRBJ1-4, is DVKVTQSSRYLVKRTGEKVFLECVQDMDHENMFWYRQDPGLGLRLIYFSYDVKMKEKGDIPEGYSVSREKKERFSLILESASTNQTSMYLCASRGEKLFFGSGTQLSVL.

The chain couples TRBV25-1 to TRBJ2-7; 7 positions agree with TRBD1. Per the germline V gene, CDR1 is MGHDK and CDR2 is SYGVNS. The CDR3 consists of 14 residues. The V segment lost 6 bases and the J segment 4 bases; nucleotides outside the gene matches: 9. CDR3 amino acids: CASRAQGQGYEQYF. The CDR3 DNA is TGTGCCAGCAGGGCACAGGGGCAGGGGTACGAGCAGTACTTC.

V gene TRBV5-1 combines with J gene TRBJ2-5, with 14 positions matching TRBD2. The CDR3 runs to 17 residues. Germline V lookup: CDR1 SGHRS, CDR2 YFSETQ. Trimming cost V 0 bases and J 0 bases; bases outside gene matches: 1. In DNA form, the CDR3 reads TGCGCCAGCAGCTTGGGGACTAGCGGGGGGAACCAAGAGACCCAGTACTTC. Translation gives CASSLGTSGGNQETQYF.

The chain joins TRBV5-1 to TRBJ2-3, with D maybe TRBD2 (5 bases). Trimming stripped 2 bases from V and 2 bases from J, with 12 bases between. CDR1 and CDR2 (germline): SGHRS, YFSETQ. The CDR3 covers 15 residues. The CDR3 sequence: CASSFSGAPTDTQYF. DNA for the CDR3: TGCGCCAGCAGCTTCAGCGGAGCCCCCACAGATACGCAGTATTTT.

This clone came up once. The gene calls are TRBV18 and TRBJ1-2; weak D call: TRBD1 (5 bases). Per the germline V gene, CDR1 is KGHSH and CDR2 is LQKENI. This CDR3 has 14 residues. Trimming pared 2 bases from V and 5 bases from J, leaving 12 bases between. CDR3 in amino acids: CASSPAPGQYGYTF. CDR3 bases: TGTGCCAGCTCACCAGCGCCGGGGCAATATGGCTACACCTTC.

The CDR3 nucleotides read TGTGCAAGTCGCATTCTAGTGGATCAGCCCCAGCATTTT. It codes for CASRILVDQPQHF. The chain couples TRBV12-2 to TRBJ1-5. TRBV12-2 is a pseudogene segment. The CDR3 consists of 13 residues.